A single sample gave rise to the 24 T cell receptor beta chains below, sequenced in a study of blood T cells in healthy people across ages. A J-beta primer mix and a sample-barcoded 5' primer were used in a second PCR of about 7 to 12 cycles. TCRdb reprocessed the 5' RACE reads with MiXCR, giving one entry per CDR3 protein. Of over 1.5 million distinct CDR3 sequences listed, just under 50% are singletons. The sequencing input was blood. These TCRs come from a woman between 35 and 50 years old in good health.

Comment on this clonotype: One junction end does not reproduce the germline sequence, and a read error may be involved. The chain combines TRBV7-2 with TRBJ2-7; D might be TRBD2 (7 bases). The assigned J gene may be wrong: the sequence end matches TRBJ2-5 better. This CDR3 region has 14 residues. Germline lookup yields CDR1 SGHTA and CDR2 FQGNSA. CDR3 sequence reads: CVSSLVGGAETQYF. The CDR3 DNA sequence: TGTGTCAGCAGCTTAGTTGGGGGGGCAGAGACCCAGTACTTC.

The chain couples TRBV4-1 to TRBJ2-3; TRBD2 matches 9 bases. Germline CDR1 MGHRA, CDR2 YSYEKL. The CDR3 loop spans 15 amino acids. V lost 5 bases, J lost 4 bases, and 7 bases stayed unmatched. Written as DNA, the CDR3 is TGCGCCAGCAGCAAGCCCGGCGGGGGGGCAGATACGCAGTATTTT. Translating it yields CASSKPGGGADTQYF.

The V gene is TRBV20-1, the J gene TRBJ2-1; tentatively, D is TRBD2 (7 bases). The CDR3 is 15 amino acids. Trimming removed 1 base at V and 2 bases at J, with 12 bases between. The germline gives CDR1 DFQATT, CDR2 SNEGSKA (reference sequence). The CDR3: CSARVQRDTYNEQFF. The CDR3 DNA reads TGCAGTGCTAGAGTGCAGCGGGACACCTACAATGAGCAGTTCTTC.

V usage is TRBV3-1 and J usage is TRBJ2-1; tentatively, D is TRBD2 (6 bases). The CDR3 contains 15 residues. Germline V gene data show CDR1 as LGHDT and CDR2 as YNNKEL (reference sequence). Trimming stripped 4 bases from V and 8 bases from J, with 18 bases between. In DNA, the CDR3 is TGTGCCAGCAGCCTAATAAGGGGACTGTATGATGAGCAGTTCTTC. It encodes CASSLIRGLYDEQFF.

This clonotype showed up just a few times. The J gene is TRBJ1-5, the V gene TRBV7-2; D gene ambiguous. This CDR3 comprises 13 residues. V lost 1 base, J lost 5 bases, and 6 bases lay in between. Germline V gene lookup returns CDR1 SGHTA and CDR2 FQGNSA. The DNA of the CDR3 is TGTGCCAGCAGCTTAGTTTCCGATCAGCCCCAGCATTTT. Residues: CASSLVSDQPQHF.

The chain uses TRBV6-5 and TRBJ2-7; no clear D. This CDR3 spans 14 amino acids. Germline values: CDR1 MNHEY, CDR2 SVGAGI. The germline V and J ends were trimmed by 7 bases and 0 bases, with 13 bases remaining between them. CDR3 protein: CASKRTANSYEQYF. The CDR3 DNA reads TGTGCCAGCAAGAGGACCGCAAACTCCTACGAGCAGTACTTC.

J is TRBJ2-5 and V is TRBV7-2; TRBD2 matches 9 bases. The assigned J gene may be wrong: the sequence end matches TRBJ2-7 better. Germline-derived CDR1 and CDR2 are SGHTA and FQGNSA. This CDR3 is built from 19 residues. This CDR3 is CASSLVTPSGGRKTHEQYF. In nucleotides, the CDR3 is TGTGCCAGCAGCTTAGTGACACCGAGCGGGGGGCGCAAAACCCACGAGCAGTACTTC.

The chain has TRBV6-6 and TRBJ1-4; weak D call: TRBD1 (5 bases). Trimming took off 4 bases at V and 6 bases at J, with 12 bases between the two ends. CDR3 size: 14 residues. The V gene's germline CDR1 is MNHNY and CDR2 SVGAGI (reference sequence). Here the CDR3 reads CASSSSRVDEKLFF. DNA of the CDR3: TGTGCCAGCAGTTCATCCAGGGTGGATGAAAAACTGTTTTTT.

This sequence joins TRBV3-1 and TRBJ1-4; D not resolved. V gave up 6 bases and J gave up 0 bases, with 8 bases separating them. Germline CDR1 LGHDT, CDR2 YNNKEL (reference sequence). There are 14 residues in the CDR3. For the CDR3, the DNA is TGTGCCAGCAGTCACAGTGCAACTAATGAAAAACTGTTTTTT. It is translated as CASSHSATNEKLFF. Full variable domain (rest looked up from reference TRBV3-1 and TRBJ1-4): DTAVSQTPKYLVTQMGNDKSIKCEQNLGHDTMYWYKQDSKKFLKIMFSYNNKELIINETVPNRFSPKSPDKAHLNLHINSLELGDSAVYFCASSHSATNEKLFFGSGTQLSVL.

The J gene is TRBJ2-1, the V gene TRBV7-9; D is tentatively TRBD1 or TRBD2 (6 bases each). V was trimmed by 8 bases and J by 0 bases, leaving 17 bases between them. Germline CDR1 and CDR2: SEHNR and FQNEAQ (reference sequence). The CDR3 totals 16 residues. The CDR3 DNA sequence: TGTGCCAGCGTACCTCGGGGGCTGAGCTCCTACAATGAGCAGTTCTTC. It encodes CASVPRGLSSYNEQFF. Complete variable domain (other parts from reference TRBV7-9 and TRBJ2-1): DTGVSQNPRHKITKRGQNVTFRCDPISEHNRLYWYRQTLGQGPEFLTYFQNEAQLEKSRLLSDRFSAERPKGSFSTLEIQRTEQGDSAMYLCASVPRGLSSYNEQFFGPGTRLTVL.

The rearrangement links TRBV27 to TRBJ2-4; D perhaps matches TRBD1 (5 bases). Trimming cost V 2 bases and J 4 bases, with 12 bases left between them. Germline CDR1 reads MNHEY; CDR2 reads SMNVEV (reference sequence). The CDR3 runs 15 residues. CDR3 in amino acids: CASSLRGNLKNIQYF. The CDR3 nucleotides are TGTGCCAGCAGTTTAAGGGGCAATCTTAAAAACATTCAGTACTTC.

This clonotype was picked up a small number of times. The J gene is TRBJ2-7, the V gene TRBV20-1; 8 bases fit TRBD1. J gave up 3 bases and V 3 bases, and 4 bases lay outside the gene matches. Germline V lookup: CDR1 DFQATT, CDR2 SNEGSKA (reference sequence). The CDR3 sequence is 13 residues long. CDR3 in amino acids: CSARRDRGYEQYF. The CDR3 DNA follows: TGCAGTGCTAGGCGCGACAGGGGCTACGAGCAGTACTTC.

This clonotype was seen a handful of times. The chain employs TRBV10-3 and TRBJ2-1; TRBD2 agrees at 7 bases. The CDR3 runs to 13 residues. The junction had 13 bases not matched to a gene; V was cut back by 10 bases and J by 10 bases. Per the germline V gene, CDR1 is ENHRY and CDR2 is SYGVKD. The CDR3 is CATERDSSWEQFF. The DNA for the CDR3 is TGTGCCACCGAGCGGGACTCTAGTTGGGAGCAGTTCTTC.

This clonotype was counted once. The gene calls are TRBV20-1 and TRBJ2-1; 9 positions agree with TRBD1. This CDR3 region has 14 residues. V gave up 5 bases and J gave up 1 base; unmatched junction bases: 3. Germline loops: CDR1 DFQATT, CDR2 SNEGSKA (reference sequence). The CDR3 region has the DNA TGCAGTGCTTTCGGACAGGGGTCCTACAATGAGCAGTTCTTC. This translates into CSAFGQGSYNEQFF.

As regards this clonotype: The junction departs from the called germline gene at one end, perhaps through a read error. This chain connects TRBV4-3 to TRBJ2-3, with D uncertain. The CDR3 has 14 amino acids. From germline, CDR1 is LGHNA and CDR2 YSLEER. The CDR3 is CASSQSFDTDTRYF. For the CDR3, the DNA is TGCGCCAGCAGCCAAAGTTTTGACACAGATACGCGGTATTTT.

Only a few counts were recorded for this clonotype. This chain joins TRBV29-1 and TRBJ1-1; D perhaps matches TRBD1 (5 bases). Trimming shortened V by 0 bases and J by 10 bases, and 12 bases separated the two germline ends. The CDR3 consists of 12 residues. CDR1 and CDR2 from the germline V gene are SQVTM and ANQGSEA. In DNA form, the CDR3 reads TGCAGCGTTGAAGACGCGGGGGAAGGAGCTTTCTTT. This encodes CSVEDAGEGAFF.

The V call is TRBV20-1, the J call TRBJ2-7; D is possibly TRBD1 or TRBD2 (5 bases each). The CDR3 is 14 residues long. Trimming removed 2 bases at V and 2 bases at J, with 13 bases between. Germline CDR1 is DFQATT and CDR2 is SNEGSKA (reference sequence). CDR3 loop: CSARPGRSPYEQYF. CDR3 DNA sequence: TGCAGTGCTAGACCGGGGCGAAGCCCCTACGAGCAGTACTTC.

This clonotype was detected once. The CDR3 sequence is CASSLVGTGKKIMTDTQYF. CDR3 bases: TGCGCCAGCAGCTTAGTGGGGACAGGGAAGAAGATAATGACAGATACGCAGTATTTT. V usage is TRBV5-1 and J usage is TRBJ2-3; TRBD1 aligns across 9 bases. Germline CDR1 reads SGHRS; CDR2 reads YFSETQ. Unmatched junction bases numbered 16, after V lost 2 bases and J lost 3 bases. The CDR3 spans 19 residues.

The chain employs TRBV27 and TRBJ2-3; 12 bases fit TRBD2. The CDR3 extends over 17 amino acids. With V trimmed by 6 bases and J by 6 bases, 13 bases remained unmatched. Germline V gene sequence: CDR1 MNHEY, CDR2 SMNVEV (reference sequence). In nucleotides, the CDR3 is TGTGCCAGCAGAACCGCCGCCCTAGCGGGGGGGAGGGATACGCAGTATTTT. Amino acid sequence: CASRTAALAGGRDTQYF.

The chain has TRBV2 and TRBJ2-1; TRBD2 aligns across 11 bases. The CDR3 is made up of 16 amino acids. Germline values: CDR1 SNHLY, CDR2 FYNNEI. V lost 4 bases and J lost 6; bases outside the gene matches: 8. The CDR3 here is CASSANLAGGVNEQFF. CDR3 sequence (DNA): TGTGCCAGCAGTGCAAATCTAGCGGGGGGCGTCAATGAGCAGTTCTTC.

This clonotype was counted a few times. CDR3 in amino acids: CASSSGLAVEETQYF. In DNA, the CDR3 is TGCGCCAGCAGCTCCGGACTAGCGGTCGAAGAGACCCAGTACTTC. The chain is built from TRBV5-1 and TRBJ2-5; 10 positions match TRBD2. The CDR3 runs 15 residues. Trimming removed 3 bases from V and 3 bases from J; junction bases left unmatched: 5. Germline V gene sequence: CDR1 SGHRS, CDR2 YFSETQ.

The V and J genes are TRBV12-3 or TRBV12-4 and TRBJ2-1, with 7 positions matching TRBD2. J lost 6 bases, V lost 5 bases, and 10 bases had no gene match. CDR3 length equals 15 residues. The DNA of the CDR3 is TGTGCCAGCAGTCCTACCGCCGGGGGGAGCAATGAGCAGTTCTTC. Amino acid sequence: CASSPTAGGSNEQFF.

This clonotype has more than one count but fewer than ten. CDR3 residues: CASSWRDTSLEQYF. The DNA of the CDR3 is TGCGCCAGCAGCTGGAGGGACACCTCTCTCGAGCAGTACTTC. This chain links TRBV5-1 with TRBJ2-7; D might be TRBD1 or TRBD2, each matching 6 bases. Between the trimmed V and J ends, which lost 3 bases and 6 bases, there was a span of 16 bases. The CDR3 runs to 14 residues. The V gene's germline CDR1 is SGHRS and CDR2 YFSETQ.

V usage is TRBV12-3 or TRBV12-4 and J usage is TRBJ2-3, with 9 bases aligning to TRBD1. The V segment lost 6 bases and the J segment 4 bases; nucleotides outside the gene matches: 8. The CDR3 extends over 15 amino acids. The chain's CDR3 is CASRRDRANADTQYF. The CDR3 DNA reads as TGTGCCAGCAGGAGGGACAGGGCCAACGCAGATACGCAGTATTTT.